A single sample is the source of the 8 T cell receptor beta chains below, sequenced in a study of T cell repertoires in cytomegalovirus infection. Which antigens these TCRs recognize remains unknown. One entry per CDR3 protein results from TCRdb running MiXCR on the reads. The sample shows about 8,000 distinct CDR3 sequences, approximately 58% of them seen only once. The source material was PBMCs, sequenced either directly or after in vitro stimulation (not recorded which). The receptors were gathered from a human donor in good health (CMV status not recorded). Some clones in this sample may be carry-over from other donors' samples.

By share of the sample, this clonotype is large. CDR3 nucleotide sequence: TGTGCCAGCAGCTTAACGGACAAGATAGATACGCAGTATTTT. It codes for CASSLTDKIDTQYF. The rearrangement links TRBV7-2 to TRBJ2-3, with D perhaps matching TRBD1 (5 bases). CDR1 is SGHTA, CDR2 FQGNSA, per germline. V was cut by 2 bases and J by 5 bases, with 11 bases left in between. This CDR3 is 14 amino acids long.

A note on this clonotype: The conserved closing phenylalanine or tryptophan is absent in this CDR3, likely reflecting a read error. Because the CDR3's place on the DNA is in doubt, the DNA is left out and the CDR3 is given as listed by TCRdb. The gene calls are TRBV7-9 and TRBJ2-1. Germline loops: CDR1 SEHNR, CDR2 FQNEAQ (reference sequence). The CDR3 region is 16 residues in length, termini included. The CDR3 region is CASIGFGISTYNEQFC.

On this clonotype itself: An end of the junction does not agree with germline; a read error may underlie this. The rearrangement joins TRBV11-2 to TRBJ2-5; D assignment may be TRBD1 or TRBD2 (6 bases each). From germline, CDR1 is SGHAT and CDR2 FQNNGV. The CDR3 contains 14 residues. The CDR3 coding sequence is TGTGCCAGCACAGACCGCCCGGGGGCGCAGACCAAGTACTTC. Protein: CASTDRPGAQTKYF.

This chain uses TRBV7-9 with TRBJ2-7, with 8 bases aligning to TRBD1. The germline gives CDR1 SEHNR, CDR2 FQNEAQ (reference sequence). The V gene end was trimmed by 6 bases and the J gene end by 4 bases; junction bases not matched to a gene: 11. CDR3 size: 15 residues. CDR3 DNA sequence: TGTGCCAGCAGATTTAGGGACAGGTTTCGTTACGAGCAGTACTTC. Amino acids: CASRFRDRFRYEQYF.

The chain employs TRBV10-3 and TRBJ1-2; no firm D call. V lost 7 bases to trimming and J lost 3 bases, with 18 bases between them. CDR1 ENHRY and CDR2 SYGVKD come from the germline V gene. The CDR3 is 15 residues long. In DNA, the CDR3 is TGTGCCATCAAGGACCACAGCGGGCGAGACTATGGCTACACCTTC. This gives the protein CAIKDHSGRDYGYTF.

In the case of this clonotype: The CDR3 ends on some other residue instead of the conserved phenylalanine or tryptophan, so this is likely a read error. The V and J genes are TRBV6-1 and TRBJ1-5, with D possibly being TRBD1 (5 bases). The V end was cut by 11 bases, the J end by 3 bases, with 20 bases between. CDR1 and CDR2 from the germline V gene are MNHNS and SASEGT. The CDR3 contains 15 residues. Here the CDR3 reads CAPGLRPGTNQPQHC. As DNA, the CDR3 is TGTGCCCCAGGCCTCCGACCGGGGACCAATCAGCCCCAGCATTGC.

This clonotype showed up just once. The V gene is TRBV4-1, the J gene TRBJ2-5; a weak D match, TRBD2 (6 bases). From germline, CDR1 is MGHRA and CDR2 YSYEKL. With 8 bases removed from V and 4 bases from J, the gap between germline ends came to 11 bases. The CDR3 is 12 amino acids. The chain's CDR3 is CASGRGGETQYF. CDR3 nucleotides: TGCGCCAGCGGCCGGGGAGGAGAGACCCAGTACTTC.

The sample holds many counts of this clonotype. The chain has TRBV11-2 and TRBJ2-5; TRBD2 agrees at 11 bases. The V segment lost 6 bases and the J segment 4 bases; nucleotides outside the gene matches: 19. This CDR3 is 19 amino acids long. Germline CDR1 and CDR2: SGHAT and FQNNGV. The chain's CDR3 is CASRPPGLAALPGRETQYF. Here the CDR3 DNA reads TGTGCCAGCAGGCCCCCGGGACTAGCGGCCCTCCCGGGTAGAGAGACCCAGTACTTC.